These 20 T cell receptor beta chains were sequenced from one sample in a study of T cell responses to AZD1222 COVID-19 vaccine. This table comes from immunoSEQ multiplex PCR, and its TCRdb copy is limited to in-frame clones, with some not included. The data show more than 95,000 clones, more than 70% seen once. Sequenced here: peripheral blood, sampled on day 0 of AZD1222 vaccination. The source is an adult in good health.

This chain joins TRBV5-5 and TRBJ2-5; D uncertain. The CDR3 loop spans 13 amino acids. The germline CDR1 and CDR2 sequences are SGHKS and YYEKEE (reference sequence). V was trimmed by 5 bases and J by 4 bases, leaving 12 bases between them. Written as DNA, the CDR3 is TGTGCCAGCAGACGTGAATTCGGAGAGACCCAGTACTTC. Its protein is CASRREFGETQYF. Looking up the rest from reference TRBV5-5 and TRBJ2-5 gives the full variable domain: DAGVTQSPTHLIKTRGQQVTLRCSPISGHKSVSWYQQVLGQGPQFIFQYYEKEERGRGNFPDRFSARQFPNYSSELNVNALLLGDSALYLCASRREFGETQYFGPGTRLLVL.

This rearrangement joins TRBV6-2 or TRBV6-3 to TRBJ1-1, with D possibly being TRBD1 (5 bases). The CDR3 extends over 14 amino acids. Germline-derived CDR1 and CDR2 are MNHEY and SVGEGT. Trimming shortened V by 4 bases and J by 4 bases, and 13 bases separated the two germline ends. The CDR3 region is CASSLGGPITEAFF. The CDR3 DNA reads as TGTGCCAGCAGTTTGGGGGGACCGATCACTGAAGCTTTCTTT.

CDR3 bases: TGTGCCAGCAGTGCCACGATTTCCTCCTACAATGAGCAGTTCTTC. Its translation is CASSATISSYNEQFF. This rearrangement joins TRBV28 to TRBJ2-1; D gene uncertain. The germline gives CDR1 MDHEN, CDR2 SYDVKM. Trimming cost V 5 bases and J 0 bases, with 11 bases left between them. This CDR3 contains 15 residues.

J is TRBJ1-2 and V is TRBV19; 9 positions match TRBD1. Germline CDR1 LNHDA, CDR2 SQIVND (reference sequence). Trimming at V came to 2 bases and at J to 3 bases, leaving 1 base not matched to a gene. The CDR3 spans 14 residues. This CDR3 is CASSITGGDYGYTF. CDR3 DNA: TGTGCCAGTAGTATAACAGGGGGCGACTATGGCTACACCTTC. Looking up the rest from reference TRBV19 and TRBJ1-2 gives the full variable domain: DGGITQSPKYLFRKEGQNVTLSCEQNLNHDAMYWYRQDPGQGLRLIYYSQIVNDFQKGDIAEGYSVSREKKESFPLTVTSAQKNPTAFYLCASSITGGDYGYTFGSGTRLTVV.

This chain joins TRBV4-2 and TRBJ2-3; TRBD2 matches 9 bases. Trimming at V came to 1 base and at J to 6 bases, leaving 11 bases not matched to a gene. This CDR3 region has 17 residues. Germline V gene data show CDR1 as LGHNA and CDR2 as YNFKEQ. The CDR3 protein is CASSQVSGGGARDTQYF. For the CDR3, the DNA is TGTGCCAGCAGCCAAGTCAGTGGCGGGGGGGCCAGGGATACGCAGTATTTT.

The genes are TRBV5-1 and TRBJ1-4, with TRBD1 as a possible D gene (6 bases). The CDR3 loop spans 14 amino acids. V lost 4 bases, J lost 0 bases, and 7 bases lay in between. Germline V CDR1 and CDR2: SGHRS, YFSETQ. CDR3 sequence (DNA): TGCGCCAGCAGCAGGACAGCAACTAATGAAAAACTGTTTTTT. Its translation: CASSRTATNEKLFF. Looking up the rest from reference TRBV5-1 and TRBJ1-4 gives the full variable domain: KAGVTQTPRYLIKTRGQQVTLSCSPISGHRSVSWYQQTPGQGLQFLFEYFSETQRNKGNFPGRFSGRQFSNSRSEMNVSTLELGDSALYLCASSRTATNEKLFFGSGTQLSVL.

This rearrangement joins TRBV7-9 to TRBJ1-6; D remains ambiguous. This CDR3 spans 17 amino acids. The germline V gene encodes CDR1 SEHNR and CDR2 FQNEAQ (reference sequence). V gave up 5 bases and J gave up 8 bases, with 22 bases separating them. In nucleotides, the CDR3 is TGTGCCAGCAGCACCTCCATGCGGGTCCACGGGCATTCACCCCTCCACTTT. Translation gives CASSTSMRVHGHSPLHF.

V usage is TRBV7-2 and J usage is TRBJ1-4; D not resolved. Germline V gene lookup returns CDR1 SGHTA and CDR2 FQGNSA. CDR3 length: 12 amino acids. The germline V and J ends were trimmed by 8 bases and 8 bases, with 12 bases remaining between them. The CDR3 reads CASGGPIEKLFF. As DNA, the CDR3 is TGTGCCAGCGGCGGACCGATAGAAAAACTGTTTTTT. The variable domain in full, with the rest retrieved from reference TRBV7-2 and TRBJ1-4, is GAGVSQSPSNKVTEKGKDVELRCDPISGHTALYWYRQSLGQGLEFLIYFQGNSAPDKSGLPSDRFSAERTGGSVSTLTIQRTQQEDSAVYLCASGGPIEKLFFGSGTQLSVL.

This chain joins TRBV28 and TRBJ1-5; 7 nucleotides line up with TRBD1. J lost 5 bases, V lost 8 bases, and 12 bases had no gene match. The CDR3 contains 15 residues. Looked up from germline, CDR1 is MDHEN and CDR2 is SYDVKM. CDR3 nucleotides: TGTGCCAGCCGCTCTGGGGCAGGGGGGGATCAGCCCCAGCATTTT. Translated: CASRSGAGGDQPQHF.

The rearrangement joins TRBV15 to TRBJ2-2; D not certain. Looked up from germline, CDR1 is LNHNV and CDR2 is YYDKDF (reference sequence). Trimming cost V 0 bases and J 6 bases, with 8 bases left between them. The CDR3 covers 14 residues. DNA for the CDR3: TGTGCCACCAGCAGAGATAGGGCCCCCGGGGAGCTGTTTTTT. Its protein is CATSRDRAPGELFF.

The chain is built from TRBV9 and TRBJ2-7; 7 bases are a match to TRBD1. J lost 0 bases, V lost 3 bases, and 9 bases had no gene match. Germline V gene sequence: CDR1 SGDLS, CDR2 YYNGEE. There are 16 residues in the CDR3. The CDR3 loop is CASSAAPTGLSYEQYF. Written as DNA, the CDR3 is TGTGCCAGCAGCGCGGCCCCGACAGGGCTCTCCTACGAGCAGTACTTC.

This clone was counted between two and nine times. V is TRBV5-1 and J is TRBJ1-1; D is undetermined. Deletions cut 4 bases from V and 8 bases from J, with 15 bases between. In germline, CDR1 is SGHRS, CDR2 YFSETQ. The CDR3 runs to 13 residues. CDR3 DNA sequence: TGCGCCAGCAGCAGATGGGAGGTTCGCGAAGCTTTCTTT. Protein product: CASSRWEVREAFF.

This sequence joins TRBV6-1 and TRBJ2-7, with D unclear. Trimming pared 0 bases from V and 3 bases from J, leaving 9 bases between. Germline V CDR1 and CDR2: MNHNS, SASEGT. CDR3 length equals 14 residues. The CDR3, as DNA: TGTGCCAGCAGTGAAGCTGCGCGCGGCTACGAGCAGTACTTC. Protein: CASSEAARGYEQYF.

The V gene is TRBV3-1 (or the pseudogene TRBV3-2), the J gene TRBJ2-3, with 7 bases fitting TRBD1. The trim removed 1 base at V and 3 bases at J, leaving 13 bases unmatched. The length of the CDR3 is 18 residues. Germline V gene data show CDR1 as LGHDT and CDR2 as YNNKEL (reference sequence). CDR3: CASSQAFGPGQSTDTQYF. The CDR3 coding sequence is TGTGCCAGCAGCCAAGCTTTCGGCCCGGGACAGTCGACAGATACGCAGTATTTT.

The rearrangement links TRBV7-3 to TRBJ2-1; D is undetermined. Deletions cut 6 bases from V and 7 bases from J, with 19 bases between. This CDR3 spans 15 amino acids. The germline CDR1 and CDR2 sequences are SGHTA and FQGTGA. The CDR3 sequence is CASSPPGGENNEQFF. DNA of the CDR3: TGTGCCAGCAGTCCCCCGGGTGGAGAGAATAATGAGCAGTTCTTC.

This chain links TRBV2 with TRBJ1-1; tentative D call: TRBD1 (5 bases). Trimming pared 5 bases from V and 3 bases from J, leaving 7 bases between. The CDR3 length is 12 residues. Germline V gives CDR1 SNHLY, CDR2 FYNNEI. In nucleotides, the CDR3 is TGTGCCAGCAGTTTCAGGGACACTGAAGCTTTCTTT. Protein product: CASSFRDTEAFF.

This clone came up once. The V and J genes are TRBV12-3 or TRBV12-4 and TRBJ2-1, with D possibly being TRBD1 or TRBD2 (5 bases each). The CDR3 has 11 residues. The germline V and J ends were trimmed by 5 bases and 11 bases, with 10 bases remaining between them. CDR3 DNA sequence: TGTGCCAGCAGTCTCGGGACCCAGCAGTTCTTC. Protein: CASSLGTQQFF.

The chain joins TRBV7-8 to TRBJ1-6; D ambiguous. This CDR3 comprises 13 residues. Trimming took 8 bases from V and 8 from J, leaving 13 bases between them. The V gene's germline CDR1 is SGHVS and CDR2 FQNEAQ. The CDR3 here is CASVPGLDSPLHF. The CDR3 coding sequence is TGTGCCAGCGTCCCGGGTTTGGATTCACCCCTCCACTTT.

This clone was picked up one time. This chain joins TRBV2 and TRBJ2-5; no reliable D call. From germline, CDR1 is SNHLY and CDR2 FYNNEI. Between the trimmed V and J ends, which lost 2 bases and 13 bases, there was a span of 14 bases. The CDR3 totals 12 residues. CDR3 loop: CASSELSLQGYF. CDR3 in DNA: TGTGCCAGCAGTGAATTGTCGTTACAAGGGTACTTC.

This clone was counted a single time. The chain combines TRBV23-1 with TRBJ1-3; the match to TRBD1 covers 10 bases. TRBV23-1 is an ORF, and what it does is uncertain. V lost 4 bases, J lost 2 bases, and 5 bases stayed unmatched. The length of the CDR3 is 16 residues. The CDR3 DNA reads TGCGCCAGCAGTCCTTGGGGACAGGGGACTGGAAACACCATATATTTT. Translated, it gives CASSPWGQGTGNTIYF.